A single T cell receptor beta chain is shown here with its context. The source of the sample is a study of blood T cell repertoires in COVID-19. In germline, CDR1 is SGHNT, CDR2 YYREEE (reference sequence). The V and J ends lost 2 bases and 6 bases respectively, with 8 bases between them. The CDR3 is made up of 13 amino acids. Profiling relied on immunoSEQ multiplex PCR, and the TCRdb table lists in-frame clones only, not all of them. The table shows roughly 90,000 clones, with about 83% occurring only once. The TCR sequence derives from a woman aged 70-85 years with acute or convalescent COVID-19. Source material: peripheral blood. The chain uses TRBV5-4 and TRBJ2-2; no reliable D call. The CDR3 reads CASSFSPAGELFF. The CDR3, as DNA: TGTGCCAGCAGCTTTTCGCCGGCCGGGGAGCTGTTTTTT. The variable domain in full, with the rest retrieved from reference TRBV5-4 and TRBJ2-2, is ETGVTQSPTHLIKTRGQQVTLRCSSQSGHNTVSWYQQALGQGPQFIFQYYREEENGRGNFPPRFSGLQFPNYSSELNVNALELDDSALYLCASSFSPAGELFFGEGSRLTVL.